The clone carrying this TCR beta chain occurred many times. The source of the sample is a study of blood T cell repertoires in COVID-19. Study-level background: From the United States, Italy and Spain came samples of acute and convalescent COVID-19. In each case, the material was cDNA or gDNA derived from T cells, B-cell-depleted T cells, or PBMCs.

In the original workflow: Estimation of nucleated cell counts relied on the amplification of reference gene primers. Some clones are missing from TCRdb's copy, which holds only in-frame ones; the method was immunoSEQ multiplex PCR. That table furnishes V, J and clone size, whereas the DNA furnished D and trimming. The sample lists a few hundred thousand clones; more than 85% were seen once. Enrolment of Seattle patients took place during active infection, and they were followed longitudinally. The CDR3 contains 15 residues. V gave up 3 bases and J gave up 7 bases; unmatched junction bases: 6. Per germline, CDR1 SGDLS and CDR2 YYNGEE.

Sequences were obtained from peripheral blood. The rearrangement links TRBV9 to TRBJ1-5, with TRBD1 identical over 11 bases. The TCR was taken from a woman aged 55-70 years with COVID-19, enrolled during active disease. This chain's CDR3 is CASSEGQGANQPQHF. CDR3 nucleotides: TGTGCCAGCAGCGAAGGACAGGGGGCGAACCAGCCCCAGCATTTT.